The present entry profiles one T cell receptor beta chain with its context. Its antigen is unidentified. This CDR3 fails to terminate in the conserved phenylalanine or tryptophan, so it likely reflects a read error. Because the CDR3's place on the DNA is in doubt, the DNA is left out and the CDR3 is given as listed by TCRdb. TCRdb reprocessed the reads with MiXCR, giving one entry per CDR3 protein. The data contain approximately 180,000 distinct CDR3 sequences, 9.5% of them singletons. This sample is drawn from a study of T cell repertoires in cytomegalovirus infection. About the research overall: In public TCR beta signatures, there were indications of both CMV infection and matching HLA type.

General study points: Summed public TCR beta family frequency identified CMV carriers bearing the relevant HLA. Clonotypes of TCR beta that were HLA-C-restricted and CMV-specific dominated the ex vivo response.

The CDR3 comprises 17 residues, both ends counted. This sequence originates from a human donor in good health (CMV status not recorded). Some clones in this sample may be carry-over from other donors' samples. V is TRBV12-3 or TRBV12-4 and J is TRBJ1-6; TRBD1 is the table's D call and was not checked against the DNA. Source material: PBMCs. The CDR3 is CASSQGGLRSYNSPLQV.